The 19 T cell receptor beta chains below were found in one sample sequenced in a study of control samples from healthy donors and cancer patients. Data came from immunoSEQ multiplex PCR; TCRdb stores just in-frame clones and leaves some out. The sample records about 130,000 clones, roughly 92% being singletons. The sequencing input was blood. These receptors were collected from a man aged 18-30 years in good health.

The rearrangement links TRBV7-9 to TRBJ1-4, with no clear D. CDR1 and CDR2 from the germline V gene are SEHNR and FQNEAQ (reference sequence). The V and J ends lost 3 bases and 3 bases respectively, with 5 bases between them. The CDR3 sequence is 13 residues long. The CDR3 nucleotides are TGTGCCAGCAGCTTCACCCCTAATGAAAAACTGTTTTTT. Its translation: CASSFTPNEKLFF.

The chain carries TRBV20-1 and TRBJ2-3, with D perhaps being TRBD1 or TRBD2 (5 bases each). CDR1 and CDR2 from the germline V gene are DFQATT and SNEGSKA (reference sequence). Trimming took 5 bases from V and 11 from J, leaving 14 bases between them. The CDR3 length is 11 residues. The CDR3, as DNA: TGCAGTGCTGTCTGGACACGGGGGCAGTATTTT. Amino acid sequence: CSAVWTRGQYF.

The gene calls are TRBV9 and TRBJ2-1, with TRBD2 matching over 12 bases. The CDR3 sequence is 15 residues long. V shed 0 bases and J 6 bases; nucleotides not matched to a gene: 1. Germline V gene sequence: CDR1 SGDLS, CDR2 YYNGEE. CDR3 nucleotides: TGTGCCAGCAGCGTAGAGGGACTAGCGGGCAATGAGCAGTTCTTC. Residues: CASSVEGLAGNEQFF.

CDR3 protein: CASSWDRGREGQYF. CDR3 nucleotides: TGCGCCAGCAGCTGGGACAGGGGGCGCGAGGGGCAGTACTTC. This chain connects TRBV5-1 to TRBJ2-7; 12 bases line up with TRBD1. With V trimmed by 3 bases and J by 9 bases, 7 bases remained unmatched. Per germline, CDR1 SGHRS and CDR2 YFSETQ. This CDR3 is built from 14 residues. The whole variable domain, remainder taken from reference TRBV5-1 and TRBJ2-7, is KAGVTQTPRYLIKTRGQQVTLSCSPISGHRSVSWYQQTPGQGLQFLFEYFSETQRNKGNFPGRFSGRQFSNSRSEMNVSTLELGDSALYLCASSWDRGREGQYFGPGTRLTVT.

V usage is TRBV5-6 and J usage is TRBJ2-3; tentatively, D is TRBD2 (5 bases). This CDR3 is 15 amino acids long. Germline CDR1 reads SGHDT; CDR2 reads YYEEEE. V was cut by 4 bases and J by 2 bases, with 14 bases left in between. The CDR3, as DNA: TGTGCCAGCAGCCTATCTGTGGGAGTCACAGATACGCAGTATTTT. It translates to CASSLSVGVTDTQYF.

The J gene is TRBJ1-6, the V gene TRBV28; possibly TRBD1 for D (6 bases). Germline-derived CDR1 and CDR2 are MDHEN and SYDVKM. Trimming took off 2 bases at V and 10 bases at J, with 12 bases between the two ends. The CDR3 spans 14 residues. The CDR3 sequence: CASSLRQADSPLHF. Written as DNA, the CDR3 is TGTGCCAGCAGTTTAAGACAGGCGGACTCACCCCTCCACTTT. The full variable domain, rest sourced from reference TRBV28 and TRBJ1-6, is DVKVTQSSRYLVKRTGEKVFLECVQDMDHENMFWYRQDPGLGLRLIYFSYDVKMKEKGDIPEGYSVSREKKERFSLILESASTNQTSMYLCASSLRQADSPLHFGNGTRLTVT.

This rearrangement joins TRBV6-5 to TRBJ2-5, with unresolved D. Germline-derived CDR1 and CDR2 are MNHEY and SVGAGI. V dropped 2 bases and J dropped 5 bases, with 3 bases sitting between them. This CDR3 has 11 amino acids. Here the CDR3 reads CASSYGETQYF. The CDR3, as DNA: TGTGCCAGCAGTTACGGGGAGACCCAGTACTTC.

This rearrangement joins TRBV3-1 (or the pseudogene TRBV3-2) to TRBJ1-4; a possible D gene is TRBD1 (5 bases). V was pared by 3 bases and J by 5 bases, with 13 bases between. The V gene's germline CDR1 is LGHDT and CDR2 YNNKEL (reference sequence). The CDR3 has 15 amino acids. In DNA form, the CDR3 reads TGTGCCAGCAGCCAGTTAAAAGGGGCCAATGAAAAACTGTTTTTT. This sequence encodes CASSQLKGANEKLFF.

The V and J genes are TRBV5-1 and TRBJ2-1, with 8 bases fitting TRBD1. CDR3 length: 15 amino acids. Germline loops: CDR1 SGHRS, CDR2 YFSETQ. The V segment lost 3 bases and the J segment 0 bases; nucleotides outside the gene matches: 2. The CDR3 nucleotides are TGCGCCAGCAGCTCGGGACAGGTCTCCTACAATGAGCAGTTCTTC. Protein product: CASSSGQVSYNEQFF.

V and J are TRBV10-3 and TRBJ2-7; 7 bases align to TRBD1. The ends lost 0 bases at V and 4 bases at J; junction bases unmatched: 3. Germline V gene sequence: CDR1 ENHRY, CDR2 SYGVKD. The length of the CDR3 is 14 residues. For the CDR3, the DNA is TGTGCCATCAGTGAGTCCGGGACAGAGTACGAGCAGTACTTC. The encoded protein is CAISESGTEYEQYF.

V usage is TRBV9 and J usage is TRBJ2-3; 7 bases line up with TRBD2. Germline V gene sequence: CDR1 SGDLS, CDR2 YYNGEE. The CDR3 contains 16 residues. With 0 bases clipped from V and 6 bases from J, the junction kept 10 bases outside the gene matches. CDR3 amino acids: CASSVVGAGLGDTQYF. Here the CDR3 DNA reads TGTGCCAGCAGCGTAGTCGGAGCGGGGCTCGGGGATACGCAGTATTTT.

This rearrangement joins TRBV5-6 to TRBJ2-3; the match to TRBD1 covers 11 bases. CDR1 and CDR2 from the germline V gene are SGHDT and YYEEEE. The CDR3 runs 15 residues. After removal of 3 bases from V and 3 bases from J, the junction contained 3 bases not matched to a gene. CDR3 coding DNA: TGTGCCAGCAGCTCCGGACAGGGGGCTACAGATACGCAGTATTTT. Translation: CASSSGQGATDTQYF. Full variable domain (outside the CDR3, taken from reference TRBV5-6 and TRBJ2-3): DAGVTQSPTHLIKTRGQQVTLRCSPKSGHDTVSWYQQALGQGPQFIFQYYEEEERQRGNFPDRFSGHQFPNYSSELNVNALLLGDSALYLCASSSGQGATDTQYFGPGTRLTVL.

V gene TRBV9 combines with J gene TRBJ2-1, with D hard to call. CDR1 and CDR2 (germline): SGDLS, YYNGEE. The CDR3 spans 14 residues. V lost 0 bases and J 3 bases, leaving 7 bases between the germline ends. The CDR3 DNA is TGTGCCAGCAGCGTAGGTGGCGACTACAATGAGCAGTTCTTC. It specifies CASSVGGDYNEQFF.

The chain is built from TRBV7-5 and TRBJ1-1; the table's D call, TRBD1, was not checked against the DNA. TRBV7-5 has pseudogene status. The CDR3 has 12 residues. The CDR3 is CARKKTGVEAFF. CDR3 nucleotide sequence: TGTGCCAGGAAAAAAACAGGGGTAGAAGCTTTCTTT.

The chain is built from TRBV7-9 and TRBJ2-1; 11 nucleotides match TRBD2. Germline trimming cut 8 bases from V and 8 bases from J; bases unmatched to any gene: 11. The CDR3 covers 15 residues. CDR1 is SEHNR, CDR2 FQNEAQ, per germline (reference sequence). CDR3 coding DNA: TGTGCCAGCCCAAGCCCTAGCGGGGGGAACGATGAGCAGTTCTTC. It encodes CASPSPSGGNDEQFF.

The rearrangement uses TRBV12-3 or TRBV12-4 and TRBJ1-2, with D hard to call. This CDR3 has 13 residues. V was pared by 6 bases and J by 3 bases, with 11 bases between. CDR3 sequence (DNA): TGTGCCAGCAGACAAGGACGGGACTATGGCTACACCTTC. Translation: CASRQGRDYGYTF.

The genes are TRBV2 and TRBJ1-2; TRBD1 matches at 8 bases. The CDR3 runs to 14 residues. CDR1 SNHLY and CDR2 FYNNEI come from the germline V gene. Germline trimming cut 3 bases from V and 0 bases from J; bases unmatched to any gene: 0. The CDR3 region is CASSEDRANYGYTF. CDR3 in DNA: TGTGCCAGCAGTGAGGACAGGGCTAACTATGGCTACACCTTC.

V usage is TRBV4-1 and J usage is TRBJ1-1; 10 bases line up with TRBD1. After removal of 1 base from V and 5 bases from J, the junction contained 4 bases not matched to a gene. The CDR3 extends over 15 amino acids. Germline CDR1 reads MGHRA; CDR2 reads YSYEKL. The CDR3 loop is CASSQVGQGRTEAFF. CDR3 coding DNA: TGCGCCAGCAGCCAAGTGGGACAGGGGCGGACTGAAGCTTTCTTT.

The rearrangement joins TRBV6-8 to TRBJ2-7; 9 positions agree with TRBD1. The CDR3 is 13 residues long. J lost 5 bases, V lost 11 bases, and 10 bases had no gene match. The germline V gene encodes CDR1 MNHGY and CDR2 SAAAGT. CDR3 amino acids: CAHETGGTNEQYF. CDR3 DNA: TGTGCCCATGAGACAGGGGGAACTAACGAGCAGTACTTC.